The entry below describes one T cell receptor (beta chain). Its antigen is not identified. Germline V lookup: CDR1 MDHEN, CDR2 SYDVKM. The CDR3 has 12 residues. The ends were cut back, 8 bases at V and 10 bases at J, with 15 bases in the middle. This entry is derived from a study of shared clonotypes between healthy human individuals. The study's findings and limits: Naive subsets tended to show greater estimated richness than memory subsets.

TCRdb's table, derived via immunoSEQ multiplex PCR, lists solely in-frame clones and lacks some. Among over a million clones listed, 95% to 97% were seen once. The receptor was derived from a young man in good health. The material sequenced was naive CD4+ T cells sorted from blood. The subset: CD45RA+ positively selected. The genes are TRBV28 and TRBJ2-1, with D tentatively TRBD1 or TRBD2 (6 bases each). CDR3 sequence reads: CASHMGGREQFF. As DNA, the CDR3 is TGTGCCAGCCATATGGGGGGCAGGGAGCAGTTCTTC.